This T cell receptor beta chain was recovered during a study of early T cells in non-severe SARS-CoV-2 infection. TCRdb passed the 5' RACE reads through MiXCR, listing each CDR3 protein once. The sample lists roughly 92,000 distinct CDR3 sequences, about 12% occurring once. Germline V gene lookup returns CDR1 SGHAT and CDR2 FQNNGV. The V and J ends lost 5 bases and 0 bases respectively, with 11 bases between them. The CDR3 has 15 amino acids. The sample in question was whole blood, obtained at baseline. V usage is TRBV11-2 and J usage is TRBJ2-1; the D gene is possibly TRBD1 (6 bases). The source is an adult who was a healthcare worker with PCR-confirmed SARS-CoV-2 infection or an uninfected control (not recorded which). This chain's CDR3 is CASSPGQSSYNEQFF. The CDR3 nucleotides read TGTGCCAGCAGCCCTGGACAGAGCTCCTACAATGAGCAGTTCTTC.